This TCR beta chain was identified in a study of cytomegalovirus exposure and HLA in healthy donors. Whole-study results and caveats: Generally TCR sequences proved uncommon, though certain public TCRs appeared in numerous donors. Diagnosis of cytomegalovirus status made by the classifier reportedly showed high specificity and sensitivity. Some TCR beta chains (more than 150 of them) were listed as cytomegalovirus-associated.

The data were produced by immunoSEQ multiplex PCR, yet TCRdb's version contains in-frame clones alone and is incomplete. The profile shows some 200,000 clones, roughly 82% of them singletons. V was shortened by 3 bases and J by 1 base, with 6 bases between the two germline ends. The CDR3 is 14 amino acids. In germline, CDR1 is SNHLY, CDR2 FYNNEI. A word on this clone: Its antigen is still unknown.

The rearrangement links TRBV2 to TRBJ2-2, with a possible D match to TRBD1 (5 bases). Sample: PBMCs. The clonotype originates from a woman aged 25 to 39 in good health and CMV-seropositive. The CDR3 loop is CASSDDRNTGELFF. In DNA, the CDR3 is TGTGCCAGCAGTGACGACAGGAACACCGGGGAGCTGTTTTTT.